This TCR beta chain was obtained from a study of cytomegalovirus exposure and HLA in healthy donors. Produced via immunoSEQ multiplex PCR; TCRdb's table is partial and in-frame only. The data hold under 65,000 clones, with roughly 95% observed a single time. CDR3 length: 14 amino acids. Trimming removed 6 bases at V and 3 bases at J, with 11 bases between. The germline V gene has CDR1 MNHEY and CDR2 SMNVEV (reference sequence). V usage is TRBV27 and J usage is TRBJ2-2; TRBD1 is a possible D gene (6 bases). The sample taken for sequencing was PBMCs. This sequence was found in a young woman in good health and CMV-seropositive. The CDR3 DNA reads TGTGCCAGCAGCCGAGGGGGAGACACCGGGGAGCTGTTTTTT. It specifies CASSRGGDTGELFF.